This TCR beta chain stems from a study of blood T cell repertoires in COVID-19. Study-wide context: The United States, Italy and Spain supplied acute and convalescent COVID-19 samples. T cells, B-cell-depleted T cells, or PBMCs provided the cDNA or gDNA that served as material.

The junction had 5 bases not matched to a gene; V was cut back by 3 bases and J by 4 bases. This CDR3 has 15 amino acids. Germline V gene lookup returns CDR1 SNHLY and CDR2 FYNNEI. In the authors' methods: Amplification with reference gene primers provided the estimates of nucleated cell counts. The assay was immunoSEQ multiplex PCR, and TCRdb's table has in-frame clones only and misses some. The V and J calls and clone size come from that table; D and trimming were worked out from the DNA. The profile shows 250,000 to 300,000 clones, about 91% of them singletons. The sequencing sample was made of peripheral blood. The V and J genes are TRBV2 and TRBJ2-3; 9 bases fit TRBD2. The TCR originated in a woman aged 25 to 45 who had recovered from COVID-19. The CDR3 DNA reads as TGTGCCAGCAGTGATGCTAGCGGGGTGTCAGATACGCAGTATTTT. It codes for CASSDASGVSDTQYF.